This TCR beta chain originates from a study of CD8 T cells in Susac syndrome (dated by TCRdb to between 2019 and 2020). With respect to the entire study: The study used repertoire sequencing to test whether antigen drove CD8+ T cell activation and differentiation in Susac syndrome. Study-wide conclusions, independent of this receptor: The study acknowledged that relatively few individuals were included in the TCR sequencing and HLA analysis.

RNA was extracted with the RNeasy kit and about 0.5 to 1 ug was reverse transcribed using random hexamers. TCR beta CDR3 regions were amplified with the immunoSEQ multiplex PCR assay covering 54 Vbeta and 13 Jbeta segments. PCR amplification bias was corrected by using a synthetic template baseline for primer optimization and computational correction. Per the source publication's procedure: Reads were annotated to V, D and J genes per IMGT and analyzed with immunoSEQ Analyzer, keeping only productive sequences. To calculate clonality, Shannon entropy was normalized by log2 of the number of productive unique sequences and then subtracted from one. For each patient and control, public and private clones were evaluated within the 100 most prevalent clones. Clones were defined as Susac-specific when absent from the healthy and MS cohorts, from about 970 published viral clones and from other ImmuneACCESS disease sequences. TCRdb ran its own pipeline on the public reads, namely fastp trimming at Q25 and MiXCR clone calling, and kept in-frame beta chains. Duplicate CDR3 protein sequences are folded into a single record with the most common DNA and genes. TCRdb's processing, not the authors', yielded these V and J calls. In this sample the table shows over 150,000 distinct CDR3 sequences, under 95% of which occur a single time. Clones ranked in the top ten supply more than 0.08% of the sample.

High-throughput TCR beta sequencing profiled peripheral blood CD8+ and CD4+ T cells from healthy donors, Susac syndrome patients and multiple sclerosis patients. The multiple sclerosis controls were treatment-naive patients who had stable or active relapsing-remitting disease and met the revised McDonald criteria. Bulk CD8+ and CD4+ T cells were purified by magnetic negative isolation, while CD8+ TEMRA cells were enriched using FACS. Blood was collected in EDTA tubes and processed within 24 hours, with PBMCs isolated through density gradient centrifugation. PBMCs intended for TCR sequencing were cryopreserved in liquid nitrogen and were subsequently thawed in a 37 degrees C water bath. A purity of at least 90% was achieved for sorted or isolated CD4+, CD8+ and CD8+ TEMRA cells. On this clonotype itself: It lacks a known antigen. No per-base quality is available; no much larger clone lies one base away.

V lost 4 bases and J lost 2 bases; the stretch between them is 15 bases long. CDR1 is given as SGHRS and CDR2 as YFSETQ, both from the germline V gene. From the cysteine up to the phenylalanine, the CDR3 has a length of 16 residues. Of the read, only the CDR3 DNA is kept; its 48 bases are in frame from base 1. The rearrangement combines TRBV5-1 with TRBJ2-2; 6 matching bases give a weak D call of TRBD2. The sequenced sample was CD4+ T cells from PBMCs. The sequence was collected from a human donor with multiple sclerosis. The nucleotides read TGCGCCAGCAGCGTTGGACTATCCCTAAACACCGGGGAGCTGTTTTTT. The translation is CASSVGLSLNTGELFF.